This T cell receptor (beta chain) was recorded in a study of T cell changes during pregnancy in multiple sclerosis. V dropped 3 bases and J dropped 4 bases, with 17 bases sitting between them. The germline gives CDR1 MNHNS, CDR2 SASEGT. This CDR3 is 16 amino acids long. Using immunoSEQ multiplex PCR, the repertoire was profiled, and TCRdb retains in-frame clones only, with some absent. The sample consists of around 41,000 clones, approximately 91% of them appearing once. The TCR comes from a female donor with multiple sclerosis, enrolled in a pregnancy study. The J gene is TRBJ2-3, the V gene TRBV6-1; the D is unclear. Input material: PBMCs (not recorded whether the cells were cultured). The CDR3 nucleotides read TGTGCCAGCAGTGATCGTGGGGTAGATTTGGCAGATACGCAGTATTTT. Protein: CASSDRGVDLADTQYF.